This T cell receptor beta chain was captured in a study of identical twins. About this clonotype: As yet, its antigen is unknown.

Whole-study results and caveats: The study found excess low generation probability among twin-shared out-of-frame alpha sequences. Partial confounding of zero-insertion analyses by invariant MAIT and iNKT cells was possible.

Every one of the donors was a healthy Caucasian. A template switching step contributed a universal primer site, while unique molecular identifiers were present in the cDNA. One entry per CDR3 protein results from TCRdb running MiXCR on the 5' RACE reads. The repertoire consists of some 500,000 distinct CDR3 sequences, with approximately 15% occurring once and the leading ten covering approximately 0.52%. CDR1 SNHLY and CDR2 FYNNEI come from the germline V gene. The CDR3 is 15 amino acids. V gave up 1 base and J gave up 8 bases, with 15 bases separating them. These data were also filed under a second study, of yellow fever vaccine responses in identical twins.

Sequenced sample: CD4+ T cells sorted from blood. The origin of this receptor is a woman under 30 in good health. The chain employs TRBV2 and TRBJ1-5; D possibly corresponds to TRBD1 (6 bases). The CDR3 nucleotides are TGTGCCAGCAGTGAAGAAAAGACAGGCGGGGAGCCCCAGCATTTT. This codes for CASSEEKTGGEPQHF.